This TCR beta chain derives from a study of T cell changes during pregnancy in multiple sclerosis. This CDR3 is 14 amino acids long. The germline CDR1 and CDR2 sequences are SGHRS and YFSETQ. Trimming pared 0 bases from V and 3 bases from J, leaving 9 bases between. The assay was immunoSEQ multiplex PCR, and TCRdb's table has in-frame clones only and misses some. The data hold more than 75,000 clones, with about 95% observed a single time. The clonotype originates from a female donor with multiple sclerosis, enrolled in a pregnancy study. Sequencing used peripheral blood, obtained in the third trimester of pregnancy. V and J are TRBV5-1 and TRBJ1-2; the D is unclear. The CDR3 DNA is TGCGCCAGCAGCTTGGAACCTCAGGACTATGGCTACACCTTC. Translated, it gives CASSLEPQDYGYTF.